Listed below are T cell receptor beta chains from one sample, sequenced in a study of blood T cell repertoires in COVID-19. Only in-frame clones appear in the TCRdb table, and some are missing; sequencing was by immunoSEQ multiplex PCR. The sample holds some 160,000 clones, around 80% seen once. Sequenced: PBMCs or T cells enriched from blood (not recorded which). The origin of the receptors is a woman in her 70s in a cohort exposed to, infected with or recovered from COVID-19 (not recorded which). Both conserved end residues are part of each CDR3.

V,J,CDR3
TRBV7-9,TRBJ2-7,CASSYLAGVGSEQYF
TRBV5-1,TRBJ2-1,CASSDGRFGNEQFF
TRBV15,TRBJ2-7,CATSRGGGVVGVYEQYF
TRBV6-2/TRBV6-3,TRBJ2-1,CASSYSNLQGDNEQFF
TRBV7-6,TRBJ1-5,CASSPGSFEEPQHF
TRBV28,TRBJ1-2,CASSRTGTNYGYTF
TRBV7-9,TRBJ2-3,CASSSGGTSGATQYF
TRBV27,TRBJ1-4,CASSTPGQGEKLFF
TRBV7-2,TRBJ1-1,CASSWSRQDTEAFF
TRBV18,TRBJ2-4,CASSPGGRGNIQYF
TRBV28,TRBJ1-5,CASSSGQGGNQPQHF
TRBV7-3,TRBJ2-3,CASSSTPSSSTDTQYF
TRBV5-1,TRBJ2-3,CASSLEGRGTDTQYF
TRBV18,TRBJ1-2,CASSPDRVGYTF
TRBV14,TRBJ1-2,CASSQDFRTGVGYTF
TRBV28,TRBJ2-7,CASSLAGPPYEQYF
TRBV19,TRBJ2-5,CASSAGTGQETQYF
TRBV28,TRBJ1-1,CASTLNPAYTEAFF